The clone carrying this T cell receptor (beta chain) has a single count. The antigen is unknown. This record comes from a study of cytomegalovirus exposure and HLA in healthy donors. Whole-study results and caveats: The availability of immune exposure information extended only to CMV serostatus. Cytomegalovirus association was listed for under 200 TCR beta chains. In a later analysis, across HLA loci, associated TCR counts were highest for DRB1, lowest for HLA-C. TCR beta sequences numbering over 15,000 were associated with HLA alleles at 0.05 false discovery rate in a later analysis.

V was clipped by 2 bases and J by 5 bases; unmatched bases: 8. CDR1 SQVTM and CDR2 ANQGSEA come from the germline V gene. The CDR3 is made up of 15 amino acids. Use of 60 Vbeta and 13 Jbeta primers characterized the PCR. The repertoire was sequenced with immunoSEQ multiplex PCR; TCRdb's copy has only in-frame clones and lacks some. The sample has about 200,000 clones; roughly 80% are singletons. The V gene is TRBV29-1, the J gene TRBJ2-1, with TRBD1 matching over 8 bases. What was sequenced was PBMCs. The source is a girl between 5 and 17 years old in good health and CMV-seronegative. The CDR3 loop reads CSVERSGTGDNEQFF. The CDR3 coding sequence is TGCAGCGTTGAAAGGTCCGGGACAGGAGACAATGAGCAGTTCTTC.